This T cell receptor beta chain was retrieved from a study of CD8+ T cells in alopecia areata. Looking at the study overall: Each day, treated patients took oral tofacitinib twice, at 5 to 10 mg per dose.

After isolation, RNA underwent reverse transcription to generate cDNA as the sequencing template. Only in-frame clones appear in the TCRdb table, and some are missing; sequencing was by immunoSEQ multiplex PCR. The data contain more than 200,000 clones, approximately 61% of them singletons. Overall study findings and caveats: Researchers reported that TCR sharing among patients proved less clear than in mice, possibly HLA-linked.

This CDR3 spans 13 amino acids. J was trimmed by 8 bases and V by 4 bases; bases with no gene match: 7. The germline V gene has CDR1 MNHEY and CDR2 SMNVEV (reference sequence). PBMCs provided sorted CD4+ and CD8+ T cells. As to this clone: Its target is not known.

Specimen: CD4+ T cells sorted from blood, collected at week 0. This clonotype was sampled from a human donor with alopecia areata. The J gene is TRBJ1-2, the V gene TRBV27; TRBD1 agrees at 7 bases. CDR3: CASSSRQGGGYTF. The CDR3 DNA reads as TGTGCCAGCAGTTCAAGACAGGGAGGGGGCTACACCTTC.